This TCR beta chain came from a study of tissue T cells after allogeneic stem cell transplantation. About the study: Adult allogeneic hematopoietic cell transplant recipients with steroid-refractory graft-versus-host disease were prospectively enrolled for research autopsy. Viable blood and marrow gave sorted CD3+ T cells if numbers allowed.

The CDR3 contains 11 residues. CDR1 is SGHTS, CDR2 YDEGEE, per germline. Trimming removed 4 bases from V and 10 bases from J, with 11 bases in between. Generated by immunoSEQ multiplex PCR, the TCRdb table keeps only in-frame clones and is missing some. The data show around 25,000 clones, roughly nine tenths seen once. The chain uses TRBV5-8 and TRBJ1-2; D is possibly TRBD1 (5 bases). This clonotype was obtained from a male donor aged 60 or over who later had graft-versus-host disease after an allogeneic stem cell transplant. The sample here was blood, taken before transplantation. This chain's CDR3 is CASSQGRTYTF. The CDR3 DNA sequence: TGTGCCAGCAGCCAGGGACGAACCTACACCTTC.